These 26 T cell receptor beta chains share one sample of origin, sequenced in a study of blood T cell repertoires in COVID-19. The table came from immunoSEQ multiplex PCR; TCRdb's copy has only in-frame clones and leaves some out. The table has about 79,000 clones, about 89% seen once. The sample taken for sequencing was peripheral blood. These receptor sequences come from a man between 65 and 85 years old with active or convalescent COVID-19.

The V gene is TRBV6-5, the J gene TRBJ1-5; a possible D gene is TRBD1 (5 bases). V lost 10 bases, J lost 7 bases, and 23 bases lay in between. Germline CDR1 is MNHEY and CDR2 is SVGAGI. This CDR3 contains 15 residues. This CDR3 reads CATNPNGGVGQPQHF. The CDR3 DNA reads TGTGCCACAAACCCCAACGGGGGAGTAGGGCAGCCCCAGCATTTT.

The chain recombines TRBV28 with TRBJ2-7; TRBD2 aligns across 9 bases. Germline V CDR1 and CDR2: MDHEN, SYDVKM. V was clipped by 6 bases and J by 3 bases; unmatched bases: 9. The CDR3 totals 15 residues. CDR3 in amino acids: CASSLSGRLVYEQYF. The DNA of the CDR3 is TGTGCCAGCAGCCTTAGCGGGAGACTCGTCTACGAGCAGTACTTC. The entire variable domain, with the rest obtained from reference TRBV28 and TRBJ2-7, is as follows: DVKVTQSSRYLVKRTGEKVFLECVQDMDHENMFWYRQDPGLGLRLIYFSYDVKMKEKGDIPEGYSVSREKKERFSLILESASTNQTSMYLCASSLSGRLVYEQYFGPGTRLTVT.

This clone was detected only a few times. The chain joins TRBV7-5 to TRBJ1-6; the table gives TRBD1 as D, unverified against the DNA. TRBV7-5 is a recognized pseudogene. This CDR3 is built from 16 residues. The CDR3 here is CARSSGQGVYNSPLHF. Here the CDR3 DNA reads TGTGCCAGAAGCTCGGGACAGGGGGTTTATAATTCACCCCTCCACTTT.

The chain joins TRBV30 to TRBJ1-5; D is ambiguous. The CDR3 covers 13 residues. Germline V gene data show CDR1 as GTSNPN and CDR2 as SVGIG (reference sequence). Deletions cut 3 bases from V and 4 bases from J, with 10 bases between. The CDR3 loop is CAWRGAGNQPQHF. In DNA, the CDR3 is TGTGCCTGGAGGGGTGCGGGGAATCAGCCCCAGCATTTT.

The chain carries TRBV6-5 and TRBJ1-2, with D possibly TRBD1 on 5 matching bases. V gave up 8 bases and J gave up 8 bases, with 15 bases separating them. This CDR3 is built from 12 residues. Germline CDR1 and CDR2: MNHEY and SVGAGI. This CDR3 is CASGQTAWGYTF. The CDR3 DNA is TGTGCCAGCGGCCAGACAGCCTGGGGCTACACCTTC.

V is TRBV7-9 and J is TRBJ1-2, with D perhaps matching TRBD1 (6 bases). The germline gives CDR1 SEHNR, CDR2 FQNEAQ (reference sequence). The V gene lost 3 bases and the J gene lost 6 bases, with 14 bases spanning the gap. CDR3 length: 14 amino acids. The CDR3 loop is CASSFHDRFDGYTF. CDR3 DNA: TGTGCCAGCAGCTTCCATGACAGGTTTGATGGCTACACCTTC.

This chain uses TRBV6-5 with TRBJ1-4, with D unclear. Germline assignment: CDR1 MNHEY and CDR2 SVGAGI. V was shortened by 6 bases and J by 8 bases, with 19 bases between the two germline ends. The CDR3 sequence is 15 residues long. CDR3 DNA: TGTGCCAGCAGAGAGGGCCAGCTAGGGAAGGAAAAACTGTTTTTT. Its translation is CASREGQLGKEKLFF.

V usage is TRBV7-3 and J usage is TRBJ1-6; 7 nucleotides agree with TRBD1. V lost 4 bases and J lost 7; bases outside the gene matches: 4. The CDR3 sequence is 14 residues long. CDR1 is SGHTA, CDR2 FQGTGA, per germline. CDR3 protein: CASSSRGSNSPLHF. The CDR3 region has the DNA TGTGCCAGCAGCTCCAGGGGGTCAAATTCACCCCTCCACTTT.

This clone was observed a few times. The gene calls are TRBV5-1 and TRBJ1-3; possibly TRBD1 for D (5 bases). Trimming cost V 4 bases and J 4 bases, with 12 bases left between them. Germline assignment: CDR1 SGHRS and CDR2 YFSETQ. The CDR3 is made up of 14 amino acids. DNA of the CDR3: TGCGCCAGCAGCGGGGGGACGCTCGGAAACACCATATATTTT. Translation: CASSGGTLGNTIYF.

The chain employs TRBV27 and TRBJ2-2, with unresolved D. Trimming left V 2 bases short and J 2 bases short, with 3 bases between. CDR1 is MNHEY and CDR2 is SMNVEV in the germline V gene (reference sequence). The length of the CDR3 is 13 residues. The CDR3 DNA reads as TGTGCCAGCAGTTTACTTAACACCGGGGAGCTGTTTTTT. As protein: CASSLLNTGELFF.

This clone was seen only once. The CDR3 nucleotides are TGCGCCAGCAGCTTGGTCGGACAGGGGGCCGGGGATTCACCCCTCCACTTT. Residues: CASSLVGQGAGDSPLHF. The V gene is TRBV5-1, the J gene TRBJ1-6; 11 bases are shared with TRBD1. V lost 0 bases to trimming and J lost 8 bases; unmatched junction nucleotides: 7. This CDR3 comprises 17 residues. CDR1 and CDR2 from the germline V gene are SGHRS and YFSETQ. The full variable domain, in which reference TRBV5-1 and TRBJ1-6 provide the parts outside the CDR3, is KAGVTQTPRYLIKTRGQQVTLSCSPISGHRSVSWYQQTPGQGLQFLFEYFSETQRNKGNFPGRFSGRQFSNSRSEMNVSTLELGDSALYLCASSLVGQGAGDSPLHFGNGTRLTVT.

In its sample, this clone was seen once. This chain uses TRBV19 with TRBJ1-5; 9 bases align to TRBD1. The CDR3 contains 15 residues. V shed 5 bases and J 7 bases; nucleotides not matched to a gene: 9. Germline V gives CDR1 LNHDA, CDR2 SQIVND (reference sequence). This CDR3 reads CASSREQGAGQPQHF. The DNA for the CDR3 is TGTGCCAGTAGTCGGGAACAGGGGGCAGGCCAGCCCCAGCATTTT.

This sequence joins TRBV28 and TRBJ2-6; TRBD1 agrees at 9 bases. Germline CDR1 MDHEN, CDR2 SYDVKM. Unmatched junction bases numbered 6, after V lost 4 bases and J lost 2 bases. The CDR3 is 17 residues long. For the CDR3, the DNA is TGTGCCAGCAGTTCCGGGACAGGGCTCGCTGGGGCCAACGTCCTGACTTTC. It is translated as CASSSGTGLAGANVLTF.

CDR3 sequence: CASSIGDRASEAFF. CDR3 DNA sequence: TGTGCCAGTAGTATCGGTGACAGGGCTAGTGAAGCTTTCTTT. The genes are TRBV19 and TRBJ1-1; 7 nucleotides match TRBD1. V lost 3 bases and J lost 7; bases outside the gene matches: 8. The germline V gene encodes CDR1 LNHDA and CDR2 SQIVND (reference sequence). CDR3 size: 14 residues. Drawing the rest from reference TRBV19 and TRBJ1-1, the complete variable domain is DGGITQSPKYLFRKEGQNVTLSCEQNLNHDAMYWYRQDPGQGLRLIYYSQIVNDFQKGDIAEGYSVSREKKESFPLTVTSAQKNPTAFYLCASSIGDRASEAFFGQGTRLTVV.

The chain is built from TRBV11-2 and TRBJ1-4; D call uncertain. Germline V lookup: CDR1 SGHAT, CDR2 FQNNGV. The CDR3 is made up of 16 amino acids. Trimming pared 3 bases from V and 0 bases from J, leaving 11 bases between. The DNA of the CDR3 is TGTGCCAGCAGCTTCGACTTCGCCGCAACTAATGAAAAACTGTTTTTT. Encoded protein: CASSFDFAATNEKLFF. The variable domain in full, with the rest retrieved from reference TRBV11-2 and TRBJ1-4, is EAGVAQSPRYKIIEKRQSVAFWCNPISGHATLYWYQQILGQGPKLLIQFQNNGVVDDSQLPKDRFSAERLKGVDSTLKIQPAKLEDSAVYLCASSFDFAATNEKLFFGSGTQLSVL.

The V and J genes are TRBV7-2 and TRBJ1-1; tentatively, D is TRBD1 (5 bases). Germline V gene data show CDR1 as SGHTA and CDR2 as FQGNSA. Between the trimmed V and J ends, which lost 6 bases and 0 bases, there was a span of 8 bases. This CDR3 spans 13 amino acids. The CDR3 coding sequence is TGTGCCAGCAGGACAGATTTGAACACTGAAGCTTTCTTT. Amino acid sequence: CASRTDLNTEAFF.

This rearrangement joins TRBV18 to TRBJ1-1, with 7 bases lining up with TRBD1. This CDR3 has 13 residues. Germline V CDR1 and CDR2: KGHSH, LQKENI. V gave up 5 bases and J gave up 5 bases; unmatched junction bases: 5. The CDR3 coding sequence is TGTGCCAGCTCAGCGACAGGGAGGACTGAAGCTTTCTTT. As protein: CASSATGRTEAFF. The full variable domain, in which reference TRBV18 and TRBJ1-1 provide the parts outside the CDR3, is NAGVMQNPRHLVRRRGQEARLRCSPMKGHSHVYWYRQLPEEGLKFMVYLQKENIIDESGMPKERFSAEFPKEGPSILRIQQVVRGDSAAYFCASSATGRTEAFFGQGTRLTVV.

CDR3 amino acids: CASSFRVRTDTQYF. The CDR3 DNA follows: TGTGCCAGCAGCTTCAGGGTCCGCACAGATACGCAGTATTTT. V gene TRBV5-5 combines with J gene TRBJ2-3; maybe TRBD1 (5 bases). The CDR3 runs 14 residues. Germline CDR1 and CDR2: SGHKS and YYEKEE (reference sequence). Trimming took off 2 bases at V and 1 base at J, with 8 bases between the two ends.

CDR3 residues: CASSLSGGGAPYEQYF. The CDR3 region has the DNA TGTGCCAGCAGCTTGAGTGGCGGCGGTGCCCCCTACGAGCAGTACTTC. This chain connects TRBV5-6 to TRBJ2-7; D gene unclear. The CDR3 is 16 amino acids. Germline values: CDR1 SGHDT, CDR2 YYEEEE. V was cut by 1 base and J by 2 bases, with 16 bases left in between.

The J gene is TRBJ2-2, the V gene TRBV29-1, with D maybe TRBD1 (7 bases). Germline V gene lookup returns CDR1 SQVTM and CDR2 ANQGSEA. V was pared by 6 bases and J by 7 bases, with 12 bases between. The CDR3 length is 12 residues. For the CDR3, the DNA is TGCAGCGTGGACCAGGGGGGCGGGGAGCTGTTTTTT. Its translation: CSVDQGGGELFF.

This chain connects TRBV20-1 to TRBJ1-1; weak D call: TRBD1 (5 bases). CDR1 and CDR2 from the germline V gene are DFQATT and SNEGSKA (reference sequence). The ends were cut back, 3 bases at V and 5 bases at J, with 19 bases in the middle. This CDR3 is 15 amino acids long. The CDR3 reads CSASARRRGGTEAFF. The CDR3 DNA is TGCAGTGCTAGTGCGCGTCGACGGGGGGGAACTGAAGCTTTCTTT.

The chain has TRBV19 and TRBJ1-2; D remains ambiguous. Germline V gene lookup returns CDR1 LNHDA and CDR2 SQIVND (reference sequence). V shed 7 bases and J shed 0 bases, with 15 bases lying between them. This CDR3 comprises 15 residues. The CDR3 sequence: CASIGRSSTNYGYTF. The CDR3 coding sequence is TGTGCCAGTATCGGTCGGTCCTCCACTAACTATGGCTACACCTTC.

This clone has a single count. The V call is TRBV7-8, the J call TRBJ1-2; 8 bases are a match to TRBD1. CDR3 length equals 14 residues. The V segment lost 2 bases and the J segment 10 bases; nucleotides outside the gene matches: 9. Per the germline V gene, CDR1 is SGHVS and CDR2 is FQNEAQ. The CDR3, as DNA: TGTGCCAGCAGCTTAAACCGGGACAGGCACACCTACACCTTC. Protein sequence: CASSLNRDRHTYTF.

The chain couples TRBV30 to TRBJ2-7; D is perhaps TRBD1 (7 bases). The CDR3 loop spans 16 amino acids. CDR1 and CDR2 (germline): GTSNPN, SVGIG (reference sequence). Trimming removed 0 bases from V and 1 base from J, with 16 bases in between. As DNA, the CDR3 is TGTGCCTGGAGTGTACGAGGAGGGGGCGTATCCTACGAGCAGTACTTC. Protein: CAWSVRGGGVSYEQYF.

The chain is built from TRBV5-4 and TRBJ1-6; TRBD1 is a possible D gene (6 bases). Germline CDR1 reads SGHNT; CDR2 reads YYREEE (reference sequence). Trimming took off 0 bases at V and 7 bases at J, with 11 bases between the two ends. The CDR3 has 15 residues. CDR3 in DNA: TGTGCCAGCAGCTTGGGACAGGTCGACAATTCACCCCTCCACTTT. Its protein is CASSLGQVDNSPLHF.

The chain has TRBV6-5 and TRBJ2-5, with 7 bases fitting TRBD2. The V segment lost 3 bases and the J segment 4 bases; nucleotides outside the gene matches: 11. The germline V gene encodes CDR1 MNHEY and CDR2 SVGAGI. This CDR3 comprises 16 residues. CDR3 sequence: CASSYATSPKGETQYF. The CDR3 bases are TGTGCCAGCAGTTATGCGACTAGCCCCAAGGGAGAGACCCAGTACTTC.